The 18 T cell receptor beta chains reported below all come from one sample, sequenced in a study of blood T cell repertoires in COVID-19. The table came from immunoSEQ multiplex PCR; TCRdb's copy has only in-frame clones and leaves some out. The table includes about 80,000 clones, roughly 82% detected once. Sequencing was carried out using peripheral blood. The receptors shown here come from a man at least 80 years old with acute or convalescent COVID-19.

The V call is TRBV12-3 or TRBV12-4, the J call TRBJ2-1; possible D gene TRBD2, 5 bases. Trimming stripped 2 bases from V and 5 bases from J, with 7 bases between. CDR3 length: 13 residues. The chain's CDR3 is CASSLTRDNEQFF. CDR3 DNA sequence: TGTGCCAGCAGTTTAACTAGAGACAATGAGCAGTTCTTC.

This clone was found once. DNA for the CDR3: TGCAGTGCTAGTAGGGCCGGGACAGGGAATACCGGGGAGCTGTTTTTT. The encoded protein is CSASRAGTGNTGELFF. The rearrangement links TRBV20-1 to TRBJ2-2; 9 positions agree with TRBD1. V gave up 3 bases and J gave up 5 bases; unmatched junction bases: 10. The germline V gene has CDR1 DFQATT and CDR2 SNEGSKA (reference sequence). CDR3 length: 16 amino acids.

The chain uses TRBV5-1 and TRBJ2-2; the match to TRBD2 covers 13 bases. This CDR3 has 15 residues. Germline assignment: CDR1 SGHRS and CDR2 YFSETQ. The ends lost 3 bases at V and 4 bases at J; junction bases unmatched: 0. The CDR3 is CASSWTSGGTGELFF. CDR3 bases: TGCGCCAGCAGCTGGACTAGCGGGGGCACCGGGGAGCTGTTTTTT. Based on the CDR3 plus reference TRBV5-1 and TRBJ2-2, the full variable domain is KAGVTQTPRYLIKTRGQQVTLSCSPISGHRSVSWYQQTPGQGLQFLFEYFSETQRNKGNFPGRFSGRQFSNSRSEMNVSTLELGDSALYLCASSWTSGGTGELFFGEGSRLTVL.

J is TRBJ1-2 and V is TRBV5-8; possibly TRBD1 for D (6 bases). The ends were cut back, 4 bases at V and 4 bases at J, with 20 bases in the middle. Germline V CDR1 and CDR2: SGHTS, YDEGEE. The CDR3 has 16 residues. The DNA of the CDR3 is TGTGCCAGCAGCGGACCGGGACACTCCACCCTCTATGGCTACACCTTC. Translating gives CASSGPGHSTLYGYTF.

This clone ranks as medium-sized. The V gene is TRBV4-2, the J gene TRBJ1-3; no firm D call. The CDR3 spans 15 residues. Germline values: CDR1 LGHNA, CDR2 YNFKEQ. Trimming took 0 bases from V and 4 from J, leaving 10 bases between them. CDR3 amino acids: CASSQDHERGNTIYF. The CDR3 DNA is TGTGCCAGCAGCCAAGATCATGAGAGGGGAAACACCATATATTTT.

The gene calls are TRBV4-1 and TRBJ2-7, with TRBD1 matching over 7 bases. The V segment lost 2 bases and the J segment 4 bases; nucleotides outside the gene matches: 5. CDR3 size: 14 residues. CDR1 is MGHRA, CDR2 YSYEKL, per germline. The CDR3 is CASSQTGQLYEQYF. DNA of the CDR3: TGCGCCAGCAGCCAAACGGGACAGCTTTACGAGCAGTACTTC.

The chain combines TRBV3-1 (or the pseudogene TRBV3-2) with TRBJ2-7; 8 bases are a match to TRBD1. J lost 2 bases, V lost 1 base, and 4 bases had no gene match. Germline V gene sequence: CDR1 LGHDT, CDR2 YNNKEL (reference sequence). This CDR3 is 15 amino acids long. The CDR3 protein is CASSQGPGQAYEQYF. Here the CDR3 DNA reads TGTGCCAGCAGCCAAGGACCGGGACAGGCCTACGAGCAGTACTTC.

V is TRBV5-6 and J is TRBJ1-6; tentatively, D is TRBD1 (6 bases). Trimming stripped 4 bases from V and 5 bases from J, with 13 bases between. The CDR3 covers 15 residues. The germline V gene has CDR1 SGHDT and CDR2 YYEEEE. The CDR3 DNA sequence: TGTGCCAGCAGCCACAGGGTAAAGGATAATTCACCCCTCCACTTT. Its protein product is CASSHRVKDNSPLHF.

The sample holds one count of this clone. The chain links TRBV11-2 to TRBJ2-1, with 7 nucleotides matching TRBD1. In germline, CDR1 is SGHAT, CDR2 FQNNGV. The V and J ends lost 4 bases and 2 bases, in that order; junction bases with no gene match: 11. The CDR3 runs 17 residues. CDR3 in DNA: TGTGCCAGCAGCTCCAGGGCCGCAGGGGGTACCTACAATGAGCAGTTCTTC. Residues: CASSSRAAGGTYNEQFF.

The chain employs TRBV6-5 and TRBJ1-3; the D gene is possibly TRBD1 (5 bases). The V end lost 6 bases, the J end lost 0 bases, and 12 bases lay between the germline ends. This CDR3 region has 15 residues. CDR1 is MNHEY, CDR2 SVGAGI, per germline. Written as DNA, the CDR3 is TGTGCCAGCAGCCGCGGGGGAGGCTCTGGAAACACCATATATTTT. Amino acids: CASSRGGGSGNTIYF.

This CDR3 is CASGQALAGNTEAFF. CDR3 sequence (DNA): TGTGCCAGCGGGCAGGCCTTGGCGGGGAACACTGAAGCTTTCTTT. This sequence joins TRBV6-5 and TRBJ1-1; the D is unclear. V was cut by 8 bases and J by 1 base, with 17 bases left in between. The germline V gene encodes CDR1 MNHEY and CDR2 SVGAGI. CDR3 size: 15 residues.

The chain has TRBV29-1 and TRBJ1-1, with D possibly being TRBD1 (5 bases). The V gene's germline CDR1 is SQVTM and CDR2 ANQGSEA. CDR3 length: 13 amino acids. V dropped 3 bases and J dropped 0 bases, with 8 bases sitting between them. CDR3 sequence reads: CSVDGRVNTEAFF. For the CDR3, the DNA is TGCAGCGTTGACGGCAGGGTGAACACTGAAGCTTTCTTT.

The CDR3 coding sequence is TGTGCCAGCTCACCGAGAGGATTGATGGACACTGAAGCTTTCTTT. Translation: CASSPRGLMDTEAFF. V usage is TRBV18 and J usage is TRBJ1-1; D gene unclear. In germline, CDR1 is KGHSH, CDR2 LQKENI. V was pared by 3 bases and J by 3 bases, with 14 bases between. There are 15 residues in the CDR3.

The gene calls are TRBV10-3 and TRBJ1-1, with D perhaps TRBD1 (6 bases). The CDR3 is 14 residues long. Germline lookup yields CDR1 ENHRY and CDR2 SYGVKD. Trimming cost V 0 bases and J 1 base, with 6 bases left between them. CDR3 DNA sequence: TGTGCCATCAGTGAGTCGACAGGGAACACTGAAGCTTTCTTT. Protein: CAISESTGNTEAFF.

The rearrangement links TRBV5-1 to TRBJ1-2, with 7 nucleotides matching TRBD1. Trimming took 0 bases from V and 5 from J; bases not matched to a gene: 4. Germline V lookup: CDR1 SGHRS, CDR2 YFSETQ. This CDR3 is built from 14 residues. The DNA for the CDR3 is TGCGCCAGCAGCTTGGCAGGGGGAAGTTATGGCTACACCTTC. Its translation: CASSLAGGSYGYTF.

The rearrangement links TRBV3-1 (or the pseudogene TRBV3-2) to TRBJ2-5; 7 bases map to TRBD1. The trim removed 2 bases at V and 1 base at J, leaving 10 bases unmatched. The CDR3 has 17 residues. Germline lookup yields CDR1 LGHDT and CDR2 YNNKEL (reference sequence). The CDR3 spells CASSQKGPWDSQETQYF. The CDR3 DNA reads as TGTGCCAGCAGCCAAAAGGGGCCCTGGGACAGCCAAGAGACCCAGTACTTC.

This clone was counted once. V usage is TRBV2 and J usage is TRBJ2-7, with D uncertain. The CDR3 is made up of 12 amino acids. The V gene's germline CDR1 is SNHLY and CDR2 FYNNEI. V shed 8 bases and J shed 2 bases, with 10 bases lying between them. The CDR3 protein is CASALVTYEQYF. The CDR3 DNA reads TGTGCCAGCGCGTTAGTCACCTACGAGCAGTACTTC.

V and J are TRBV9 and TRBJ1-4, with 7 bases lining up with TRBD1. Unmatched junction bases numbered 7, after V lost 2 bases and J lost 6 bases. There are 15 residues in the CDR3. The germline CDR1 and CDR2 sequences are SGDLS and YYNGEE. The CDR3 DNA is TGTGCCAGCAGCGTTAGAGGGGGCGGGGATGAAAAACTGTTTTTT. Translating it yields CASSVRGGGDEKLFF. Together with reference TRBV9 and TRBJ1-4, the CDR3 gives the full variable domain: DSGVTQTPKHLITATGQRVTLRCSPRSGDLSVYWYQQSLDQGLQFLIQYYNGEERAKGNILERFSAQQFPDLHSELNLSSLELGDSALYFCASSVRGGGDEKLFFGSGTQLSVL.